This T cell receptor (beta chain) was captured by sequencing in a study of breast tumors, draining lymph nodes, adjacent tissues. Regarding the study as a whole: Tumor and nontumor repertoires were significantly more similar in luminal-like than in basal-like breast cancer.

Axillary draining lymph nodes of breast cancer patients supplied the node samples. TCRdb passed the multiplex PCR reads through MiXCR, listing each CDR3 protein once. The sample lists about 80,000 distinct CDR3 sequences, approximately 19% occurring once. Germline V CDR1 and CDR2: KGHDR, SFDVKD. V shed 4 bases and J shed 8 bases, with 11 bases lying between them. There are 13 residues in the CDR3. This clonotype was recorded a few times. Its antigen is currently unknown. V gene TRBV24-1 combines with J gene TRBJ2-4; D may match TRBD1 or TRBD2 (5 bases each). Sequencing was done on a sample of axillary lymph node tissue. The receptor's source is a female donor with breast cancer. Some clones in this sample may be carry-over from other donors' samples. This CDR3 is CATSERGSDIQYF. The CDR3 region has the DNA TGTGCCACCAGTGAGAGGGGTTCGGACATTCAGTACTTC.